One sample yielded the 21 T cell receptor beta chains listed below, sequenced in a study of blood T cell repertoires in COVID-19. Profiled with immunoSEQ multiplex PCR; TCRdb holds only in-frame clones, not every one. The table records about 160,000 clones, about 88% of them present only once. Sequenced material: peripheral blood. These receptors all come from a middle-aged man with acute or convalescent COVID-19.

Comments on this clone: Additional DNA sequences in this sample encode the identical CDR3. The V gene is TRBV5-1, the J gene TRBJ2-5; tentatively, D is TRBD2 (6 bases). Germline V CDR1 and CDR2: SGHRS, YFSETQ. V gave up 0 bases and J gave up 5 bases, with 8 bases separating them. The CDR3 length is 13 residues. The CDR3 loop is CASSLGGEETQYF. In DNA form, the CDR3 reads TGCGCCAGCAGCTTGGGCGGGGAGGAGACCCAGTACTTC. The full variable domain, rest sourced from reference TRBV5-1 and TRBJ2-5, is KAGVTQTPRYLIKTRGQQVTLSCSPISGHRSVSWYQQTPGQGLQFLFEYFSETQRNKGNFPGRFSGRQFSNSRSEMNVSTLELGDSALYLCASSLGGEETQYFGPGTRLLVL.

This rearrangement joins TRBV5-6 to TRBJ2-7, with 8 bases that match TRBD1. Looked up from germline, CDR1 is SGHDT and CDR2 is YYEEEE. The trim removed 3 bases at V and 3 bases at J, leaving 2 bases unmatched. CDR3 length: 13 amino acids. CDR3 DNA: TGTGCCAGCAGCTGGGGACAGGTCTACGAGCAGTACTTC. It codes for CASSWGQVYEQYF.

This sequence joins TRBV9 and TRBJ2-7; 11 bases line up with TRBD1. The CDR3 is 14 amino acids. Germline loops: CDR1 SGDLS, CDR2 YYNGEE. V shed 3 bases, J shed 6 bases, and the junction held 5 bases outside the gene matches. The CDR3 DNA is TGTGCCAGCAGCGCAACCGGGACAGGGGGCGAGCAGTACTTC. This translates into CASSATGTGGEQYF.

This clone has just a few counts. The chain is built from TRBV4-1 and TRBJ2-7; D perhaps matches TRBD2 (6 bases). CDR3 length equals 14 residues. Trimming took 2 bases from V and 3 from J, leaving 11 bases between them. CDR1 is MGHRA, CDR2 YSYEKL, per germline. The CDR3: CASSQLGGRYEQYF. The CDR3 DNA reads as TGCGCCAGCAGCCAACTGGGAGGTCGCTACGAGCAGTACTTC.

The chain carries TRBV25-1 and TRBJ1-5; maybe TRBD1 (6 bases). V was cut by 5 bases and J by 3 bases, with 8 bases left in between. In germline, CDR1 is MGHDK, CDR2 SYGVNS. The CDR3 runs to 13 residues. CDR3 bases: TGTGCCAGCAGTTCAGGGGCCAATCAGCCCCAGCATTTT. As protein: CASSSGANQPQHF. The full variable domain, in which reference TRBV25-1 and TRBJ1-5 provide the parts outside the CDR3, is EADIYQTPRYLVIGTGKKITLECSQTMGHDKMYWYQQDPGMELHLIHYSYGVNSTEKGDLSSESTVSRIRTEHFPLTLESARPSHTSQYLCASSSGANQPQHFGDGTRLSIL.

The gene calls are TRBV30 and TRBJ1-2, with no clear D. This CDR3 has 13 amino acids. V lost 2 bases to trimming and J lost 7 bases, with 14 bases between them. Germline CDR1 and CDR2: GTSNPN and SVGIG (reference sequence). CDR3 sequence (DNA): TGTGCCTGGAGTTACGGGGTCAAGGCTGGCTACACCTTC. Protein: CAWSYGVKAGYTF.

This clone was seen just once. This chain connects TRBV30 to TRBJ1-5; no firm D call. CDR3 length equals 16 residues. Trimming pared 0 bases from V and 2 bases from J, leaving 14 bases between. In germline, CDR1 is GTSNPN, CDR2 SVGIG (reference sequence). CDR3 region: CAWSVGRVRGNQPQHF. CDR3 sequence (DNA): TGTGCCTGGAGTGTTGGGAGGGTTAGGGGCAATCAGCCCCAGCATTTT.

A single count supports this clone. The V and J genes are TRBV7-9 and TRBJ1-2, with TRBD1 identical over 7 bases. Per the germline V gene, CDR1 is SEHNR and CDR2 is FQNEAQ (reference sequence). V lost 5 bases, J lost 3 bases, and 9 bases stayed unmatched. The CDR3 covers 15 residues. CDR3 residues: CASSPGGTDYYGYTF. The CDR3, as DNA: TGTGCCAGCAGCCCAGGCGGGACAGACTACTATGGCTACACCTTC.

This clone was observed once. The chain uses TRBV24-1 and TRBJ1-2, with 8 nucleotides matching TRBD1. The CDR3 loop spans 14 amino acids. The ends lost 3 bases at V and 6 bases at J; junction bases unmatched: 5. Per germline, CDR1 KGHDR and CDR2 SFDVKD. CDR3 sequence (DNA): TGTGCCACCAGTGATCCGGACAGGGAGGATGGCTACACCTTC. Its protein is CATSDPDREDGYTF.

The rearrangement links TRBV30 to TRBJ1-1; D remains ambiguous. The CDR3 has 13 residues. Germline V gene data show CDR1 as GTSNPN and CDR2 as SVGIG (reference sequence). V was cut by 2 bases and J by 4 bases, with 11 bases left in between. The CDR3 DNA is TGTGCCTGGAGTTTAATCCTGGCCACTGAAGCTTTCTTT. Protein sequence: CAWSLILATEAFF.

The chain couples TRBV19 to TRBJ2-3; D may be TRBD2 (5 bases). The CDR3 consists of 14 residues. Germline V gene lookup returns CDR1 LNHDA and CDR2 SQIVND (reference sequence). Between the trimmed V and J ends, which lost 3 bases and 6 bases, there was a span of 13 bases. The CDR3: CASSIGLPGDTQYF. In DNA form, the CDR3 reads TGTGCCAGTAGTATTGGACTCCCCGGGGATACGCAGTATTTT.

CDR3 loop: CATSGPTGTTGELFF. DNA of the CDR3: TGTGCCACCAGTGGGCCGACAGGGACCACCGGGGAGCTGTTTTTT. This chain joins TRBV24-1 and TRBJ2-2; 7 bases fit TRBD1. CDR1 KGHDR and CDR2 SFDVKD come from the germline V gene. The CDR3 loop spans 15 amino acids. V lost 5 bases and J lost 4; bases outside the gene matches: 6.

Only one count was recorded for this clone. The chain carries TRBV7-2 and TRBJ2-5; tentatively, D is TRBD2 (6 bases). The V gene's germline CDR1 is SGHTA and CDR2 FQGNSA. V was cut by 5 bases and J by 1 base, with 11 bases left in between. The CDR3 has 14 amino acids. The CDR3 coding sequence is TGTGCCAGCAGCCTTCAGGGAGGCCAAGAGACCCAGTACTTC. Translating it yields CASSLQGGQETQYF.

The table lists this clone with a few counts. The V and J genes are TRBV2 and TRBJ2-7; D possibly corresponds to TRBD1 (7 bases). The CDR3 runs to 13 residues. The V and J ends lost 7 bases and 4 bases respectively, with 14 bases between them. Per germline, CDR1 SNHLY and CDR2 FYNNEI. The CDR3 reads CASKGQGGYEQYF. CDR3 DNA: TGTGCCAGCAAAGGGCAGGGGGGTTACGAGCAGTACTTC.

This clone has more than one count but fewer than ten. V is TRBV6-5 and J is TRBJ1-1; 8 bases are a match to TRBD1. The CDR3 is 13 amino acids. Germline V gene lookup returns CDR1 MNHEY and CDR2 SVGAGI. The junction had 7 bases not matched to a gene; V was cut back by 8 bases and J by 5 bases. The CDR3 spells CASGRGRGTEAFF. The CDR3 region has the DNA TGTGCCAGCGGCAGGGGGCGAGGGACTGAAGCTTTCTTT.

This chain links TRBV2 with TRBJ1-2; tentative D call: TRBD1 (5 bases). Deletions cut 6 bases from V and 5 bases from J, with 10 bases between. The length of the CDR3 is 12 residues. Germline V gene lookup returns CDR1 SNHLY and CDR2 FYNNEI. The CDR3 DNA sequence: TGTGCCAGCAGACAGGAGAATTATGGCTACACCTTC. Its translation: CASRQENYGYTF. The entire variable domain, with the rest obtained from reference TRBV2 and TRBJ1-2, is as follows: EPEVTQTPSHQVTQMGQEVILRCVPISNHLYFYWYRQILGQKVEFLVSFYNNEISEKSEIFDDQFSVERPDGSNFTLKIRSTKLEDSAMYFCASRQENYGYTFGSGTRLTVV.

By sample fraction, this clone is large. V and J are TRBV7-9 and TRBJ2-7, with D tentatively TRBD2 (6 bases). With 5 bases removed from V and 4 bases from J, the gap between germline ends came to 18 bases. The CDR3 totals 15 residues. Germline loops: CDR1 SEHNR, CDR2 FQNEAQ (reference sequence). The DNA for the CDR3 is TGTGCCAGCAGCCCCCCCGGGACTCCTATTTACGAGCAGTACTTC. This translates into CASSPPGTPIYEQYF. Full variable domain (missing parts from reference TRBV7-9 and TRBJ2-7): DTGVSQNPRHKITKRGQNVTFRCDPISEHNRLYWYRQTLGQGPEFLTYFQNEAQLEKSRLLSDRFSAERPKGSFSTLEIQRTEQGDSAMYLCASSPPGTPIYEQYFGPGTRLTVT.

The V call is TRBV4-3, the J call TRBJ1-2, with D uncertain. Deletions cut 4 bases from V and 0 bases from J, with 18 bases between. Per germline, CDR1 LGHNA and CDR2 YSLEER. CDR3 length equals 17 residues. CDR3 loop: CASSPTGAGSANYGYTF. CDR3 DNA: TGCGCCAGCAGCCCGACCGGCGCGGGCTCAGCTAACTATGGCTACACCTTC.

The J gene is TRBJ1-2, the V gene TRBV2; D is undetermined. The germline V gene encodes CDR1 SNHLY and CDR2 FYNNEI. Trimming pared 2 bases from V and 1 base from J, leaving 11 bases between. This CDR3 spans 15 amino acids. CDR3 protein: CASSELAGGNYGYTF. The CDR3 DNA reads TGTGCCAGCAGTGAATTAGCAGGAGGTAACTATGGCTACACCTTC.

The chain recombines TRBV5-1 with TRBJ1-6, with D hard to call. Germline values: CDR1 SGHRS, CDR2 YFSETQ. The CDR3 is 14 residues long. The V end was cut by 0 bases, the J end by 5 bases, with 6 bases between. The CDR3 DNA sequence: TGCGCCAGCAGCTTGGGGCCGAATAATTCACCCCTCCACTTT. As protein: CASSLGPNNSPLHF.

The rearrangement links TRBV7-6 to TRBJ1-6; the D is unclear. V gave up 4 bases and J gave up 3 bases, with 10 bases separating them. CDR3 size: 15 residues. CDR1 is SGHVS and CDR2 is FNYEAQ in the germline V gene. CDR3 nucleotide sequence: TGTGCCAGCAGCTCGACACAGAACTATAATTCACCCCTCCACTTT. Translating gives CASSSTQNYNSPLHF.